The 29 T cell receptor beta chains below come from one sample, sequenced in a study of blood T cells in healthy people across ages. Then a second PCR, running roughly 7 to 11 cycles, was carried out with a sample-barcoded 5' primer and a J-beta primer mix. TCRdb re-analysed the 5' RACE reads in MiXCR, keeping a single row per CDR3 protein. The sample has over 950,000 distinct CDR3 sequences; 35% to 45% are singletons. The sample was blood. The receptors stem from a man younger than 35 in good health.

This clonotype was observed a handful of times. This chain links TRBV12-3 or TRBV12-4 with TRBJ2-4; D ambiguous. The J call may not be correct, given that the DNA end is closer to TRBJ2-7. There are 13 residues in the CDR3. The CDR3 nucleotides read TGTGCCAGCAGTTTAGGGACCCTTTACGAGCAGTACTTC. It codes for CASSLGTLYEQYF.

V is TRBV5-1 and J is TRBJ2-1, with 8 bases that match TRBD2. Unmatched junction bases numbered 11, after V lost 7 bases and J lost 5 bases. Germline V lookup: CDR1 SGHRS, CDR2 YFSETQ. CDR3 length: 15 amino acids. The CDR3 loop is CASGSGGGSDNEQFF. CDR3 in DNA: TGCGCCAGCGGGTCAGGCGGGGGGTCCGACAATGAGCAGTTCTTC.

The rearrangement uses TRBV6-1 and TRBJ2-1; TRBD2 might be the D (6 bases). Per the germline V gene, CDR1 is MNHNS and CDR2 is SASEGT. The CDR3 is made up of 16 amino acids. The V end was cut by 7 bases, the J end by 4 bases, with 20 bases between. CDR3 sequence (DNA): TGTGCCAGCAAGATCCAGGGAGGCACCCCATACAATGAGCAGTTCTTC. Protein: CASKIQGGTPYNEQFF.

Comment on this clonotype: Being one base from a much bigger clone, this may be a read error. This chain joins TRBV29-1 and TRBJ2-1; D is possibly TRBD2 (7 bases). CDR3 size: 12 residues. V shed 7 bases and J shed 7 bases, with 14 bases lying between them. Looked up from germline, CDR1 is SQVTM and CDR2 is ANQGSEA. The CDR3 region has the DNA TGCAGCGGGAGGGAGGGGGGGAATGAGCAGTTCTTC. Amino acid sequence: CSGREGGNEQFF.

J is TRBJ2-5 and V is TRBV3-1; D unresolved. Trimming shortened V by 1 base and J by 11 bases, and 20 bases separated the two germline ends. This CDR3 region has 15 residues. Germline V gene data show CDR1 as LGHDT and CDR2 as YNNKEL (reference sequence). CDR3 amino acids: CASSQGTLNDNEQYF. The CDR3, as DNA: TGTGCCAGCAGCCAAGGGACCCTGAATGACAATGAGCAGTACTTC.

This clonotype was detected only once. The CDR3 nucleotides read TGTGCCTGGAGCATTCAGGGAGGTCGTCAGCCCCAGCATTTT. This encodes CAWSIQGGRQPQHF. V usage is TRBV30 and J usage is TRBJ1-5; weak D call: TRBD1 (5 bases). The germline V and J ends were trimmed by 3 bases and 6 bases, with 15 bases remaining between them. There are 14 residues in the CDR3. Germline CDR1 is GTSNPN and CDR2 is SVGIG (reference sequence).

The chain employs TRBV11-2 and TRBJ2-3; no definite D call. Trimming removed 7 bases from V and 1 base from J, with 9 bases in between. Germline V lookup: CDR1 SGHAT, CDR2 FQNNGV. This CDR3 has 13 amino acids. The CDR3 region has the DNA TGTGCCAGCATCCCCCTCGGCACAGATACGCAGTATTTT. Translated, it gives CASIPLGTDTQYF.

This clonotype was seen only a few times. The chain is built from TRBV7-9 and TRBJ1-1, with a weak D call TRBD1 (5 bases). Germline V gene sequence: CDR1 SEHNR, CDR2 FQNEAQ (reference sequence). Trimming left V 2 bases short and J 0 bases short, with 13 bases between. The CDR3 has 16 amino acids. CDR3 loop: CASSLLGQLMNTEAFF. Written as DNA, the CDR3 is TGTGCCAGCAGCTTATTGGGGCAGCTTATGAACACTGAAGCTTTCTTT.

The chain recombines TRBV6-1 with TRBJ2-1, with a tentative D call TRBD1 (5 bases). This CDR3 contains 13 residues. V was trimmed by 7 bases and J by 4 bases, leaving 11 bases between them. Per germline, CDR1 MNHNS and CDR2 SASEGT. CDR3 amino acids: CASTRTFYNEQFF. For the CDR3, the DNA is TGTGCCAGCACCCGGACATTTTACAATGAGCAGTTCTTC.

On this clonotype itself: A read error may produce the germline difference seen at one junction end. The chain employs TRBV7-2 and TRBJ1-5; D not certain. CDR3 length equals 14 residues. Germline V lookup: CDR1 SGHTA, CDR2 FQGNSA. CDR3 nucleotide sequence: TGTGCCAGCAGCCTACGGACGGTTAATCAGCCTCAGCATTTT. It is translated as CASSLRTVNQPQHF. Looking up the rest from reference TRBV7-2 and TRBJ1-5 gives the full variable domain: GAGVSQSPSNKVTEKGKDVELRCDPISGHTALYWYRQSLGQGLEFLIYFQGNSAPDKSGLPSDRFSAERTGGSVSTLTIQRTQQEDSAVYLCASSLRTVNQPQHFGDGTRLSIL.

The chain is built from TRBV20-1 and TRBJ2-5, with D maybe TRBD2 (5 bases). V gave up 3 bases and J gave up 0 bases, with 8 bases separating them. Germline CDR1 reads DFQATT; CDR2 reads SNEGSKA (reference sequence). This CDR3 has 13 residues. The CDR3 sequence: CSASGINQETQYF. Written as DNA, the CDR3 is TGCAGTGCTAGCGGGATAAACCAAGAGACCCAGTACTTC.

This sequence joins TRBV6-2 or TRBV6-3 and TRBJ2-6; D possibly corresponds to TRBD1 (5 bases). Deletions cut 6 bases from V and 1 base from J, with 10 bases between. Germline V lookup: CDR1 MNHEY, CDR2 SVGEGT. CDR3 size: 15 residues. CDR3 DNA: TGTGCCAGCAGCTGGGGCTTGTCTGGGGCCAACGTCCTGACTTTC. This translates into CASSWGLSGANVLTF.

This clonotype was observed a few times. The chain couples TRBV24-1 to TRBJ2-5, with D maybe TRBD2 (6 bases). This CDR3 is 14 amino acids long. V lost 4 bases, J lost 11 bases, and 19 bases lay in between. Looked up from germline, CDR1 is KGHDR and CDR2 is SFDVKD. Written as DNA, the CDR3 is TGTGCCACCAGTGAAGGCGCGGCGGGAAATGAGCAGTACTTC. Its translation is CATSEGAAGNEQYF.

This clonotype turned up a few times. The V gene is TRBV9, the J gene TRBJ2-1; possible D gene TRBD1, 5 bases. The CDR3 is 12 amino acids. Trimming stripped 3 bases from V and 7 bases from J, with 8 bases between. From germline, CDR1 is SGDLS and CDR2 YYNGEE. The CDR3 sequence: CASSGGANEQFF. In DNA form, the CDR3 reads TGTGCCAGCAGCGGGGGCGCAAATGAGCAGTTCTTC.

This clonotype showed up just a few times. This chain links TRBV6-5 with TRBJ2-1; D remains ambiguous. Germline V gene lookup returns CDR1 MNHEY and CDR2 SVGAGI. This CDR3 is 17 amino acids long. Trimming removed 0 bases from V and 0 bases from J, with 12 bases in between. This CDR3 is CASSYSYRVTSYNEQFF. CDR3 nucleotides: TGTGCCAGCAGTTACTCATACCGGGTAACCTCCTACAATGAGCAGTTCTTC.

The chain uses TRBV5-1 and TRBJ2-3, with 7 positions matching TRBD2. The length of the CDR3 is 17 residues. J gave up 0 bases and V 6 bases, and 13 bases lay outside the gene matches. CDR1 and CDR2 from the germline V gene are SGHRS and YFSETQ. DNA of the CDR3: TGCGCCAGCATCGTAGGAGGCGGGGGTCTTAGCACAGATACGCAGTATTTT. Protein: CASIVGGGGLSTDTQYF.

This clonotype was picked up many times. The chain carries TRBV29-1 and TRBJ2-7; perhaps TRBD1 as D (6 bases). The length of the CDR3 is 13 residues. In germline, CDR1 is SQVTM, CDR2 ANQGSEA. The V end lost 7 bases, the J end lost 4 bases, and 17 bases lay between the germline ends. DNA of the CDR3: TGCAGCGCTCGAGGGGGATCTTTTTACGAGCAGTACTTC. Its translation is CSARGGSFYEQYF.

CDR3 sequence: CASSFDSSRADTQYF. The DNA of the CDR3 is TGTGCCAGCAGTTTTGATTCTAGTCGGGCAGATACGCAGTATTTT. The gene calls are TRBV27 and TRBJ2-3; D not resolved. The CDR3 has 15 amino acids. V lost 3 bases to trimming and J lost 4 bases, with 14 bases between them. Germline CDR1 is MNHEY and CDR2 is SMNVEV (reference sequence).

The chain combines TRBV29-1 with TRBJ1-3; weak D call: TRBD1 (5 bases). The V end was cut by 6 bases, the J end by 9 bases, with 15 bases between. This CDR3 has 12 amino acids. Germline lookup yields CDR1 SQVTM and CDR2 ANQGSEA. The CDR3 DNA reads as TGCAGCGTGAGGGAGGGGTCCCGCACCATATATTTT. It codes for CSVREGSRTIYF.

This clonotype appeared a few times. The chain combines TRBV7-9 with TRBJ2-5, with 7 positions matching TRBD2. There are 15 residues in the CDR3. After removal of 2 bases from V and 4 bases from J, the junction contained 7 bases not matched to a gene. Germline CDR1 reads SEHNR; CDR2 reads FQNEAQ (reference sequence). The CDR3 loop is CASSLFGGMRETQYF. CDR3 DNA sequence: TGTGCCAGCAGCTTATTCGGGGGGATGAGAGAGACCCAGTACTTC.

A note on this clonotype: A much larger clone lies a single base off, so this may be a read error. The chain is built from TRBV29-1 and TRBJ2-5, with 10 bases aligning to TRBD2. The J call may not be correct, given that the DNA end is closer to TRBJ2-1. There are 14 residues in the CDR3. Germline CDR1 reads SQVTM; CDR2 reads ANQGSEA. CDR3 coding DNA: TGCAGCGTTCTTAGCGGGGGGATCCAAGAGACCCAGTTCTTC. Amino acids: CSVLSGGIQETQFF.

The chain carries TRBV12-3 or TRBV12-4 and TRBJ1-5; D remains ambiguous. V gave up 1 base and J gave up 6 bases, with 13 bases separating them. The CDR3 covers 15 residues. CDR3 DNA sequence: TGTGCCAGCAGTTTAGGTGGACCAGTGGGTCAGCCCCAGCATTTT. Amino acid sequence: CASSLGGPVGQPQHF.

The chain links TRBV28 to TRBJ2-1; D is possibly TRBD1 (6 bases). V shed 6 bases and J shed 9 bases, with 18 bases lying between them. The CDR3 is 14 amino acids. Looked up from germline, CDR1 is MDHEN and CDR2 is SYDVKM. CDR3 in DNA: TGTGCCAGCAGCGTCCTCCCAGCAGGGGTTGAGCAGTTCTTC. Translating it yields CASSVLPAGVEQFF.

This clonotype was recorded at least ten times. The chain links TRBV20-1 to TRBJ1-2; a possible D gene is TRBD1 (6 bases). V lost 3 bases, J lost 2 bases, and 10 bases lay in between. Germline CDR1 DFQATT, CDR2 SNEGSKA (reference sequence). CDR3 length: 13 residues. The CDR3 spells CSASGTLNYGYTF. The CDR3 DNA follows: TGCAGTGCTAGTGGGACATTAAACTATGGCTACACCTTC.

This clonotype was detected a few times. This rearrangement joins TRBV7-9 to TRBJ2-2; possible D gene TRBD1, 6 bases. V was trimmed by 7 bases and J by 2 bases, leaving 14 bases between them. Germline CDR1 reads SEHNR; CDR2 reads FQNEAQ (reference sequence). This CDR3 has 15 amino acids. CDR3 bases: TGTGCCAGCACACGCGAACAGGGAAACACCGGGGAGCTGTTTTTT. This translates into CASTREQGNTGELFF. Variable domain in full (rest from reference TRBV7-9 and TRBJ2-2): DTGVSQNPRHKITKRGQNVTFRCDPISEHNRLYWYRQTLGQGPEFLTYFQNEAQLEKSRLLSDRFSAERPKGSFSTLEIQRTEQGDSAMYLCASTREQGNTGELFFGEGSRLTVL.

The rearrangement joins TRBV13 to TRBJ2-3, with 12 bases fitting TRBD2. V shed 6 bases and J 14 bases; nucleotides not matched to a gene: 12. This CDR3 has 14 amino acids. Per the germline V gene, CDR1 is PRHDT and CDR2 is FYEKMQ (reference sequence). CDR3 sequence: CASSLRTSGAFTYF. In DNA form, the CDR3 reads TGTGCCAGCAGTCTCAGGACTAGCGGGGCTTTCACGTATTTT.

The sample holds a few counts of this clonotype. The rearrangement links TRBV4-3 to TRBJ2-7; D unclear. The V gene's germline CDR1 is LGHNA and CDR2 YSLEER. With 0 bases removed from V and 4 bases from J, the gap between germline ends came to 13 bases. CDR3 length: 15 amino acids. The CDR3 here is CASSQDYHIGYEQYF. The CDR3 DNA follows: TGCGCCAGCAGCCAAGACTATCACATCGGGTACGAGCAGTACTTC.

A few counts support this clonotype. This sequence joins TRBV7-9 and TRBJ2-5, with no clear D. There are 12 residues in the CDR3. The V gene's germline CDR1 is SEHNR and CDR2 FQNEAQ (reference sequence). CDR3 in amino acids: CALTGVQETQYF. Here the CDR3 DNA reads TGTGCTCTGACGGGTGTACAAGAGACCCAGTACTTC.

At least ten counts were recorded for this clonotype. The chain couples TRBV4-1 to TRBJ1-4; 8 bases match TRBD1. Germline CDR1 and CDR2: MGHRA and YSYEKL. The CDR3 has 16 amino acids. With V trimmed by 3 bases and J by 5 bases, 8 bases remained unmatched. The CDR3 protein is CASSQIRQGKNEKLFF. The CDR3, as DNA: TGCGCCAGCAGCCAGATAAGACAGGGGAAAAATGAAAAACTGTTTTTT.